This TCR beta chain was captured in a study of cytomegalovirus exposure and HLA in healthy donors. Overall study context: HLA-typed donors were the source of tens of millions of unique TCRs, which an early data release held.

The CDR3 consists of 11 residues. The PCR had 60 Vbeta and 13 Jbeta primers. Libraries were prepared by immunoSEQ multiplex PCR; TCRdb keeps only in-frame clonotypes and omits some of them. In the table there are some 150,000 clones, approximately 80% of which are singletons. The TCR was taken from a man aged 25 to 40 in good health and CMV-seropositive. J is TRBJ1-2 and V is TRBV21-1. TRBV21-1 counts as a pseudogene. The source material was PBMCs. The CDR3 DNA is TGTGCCACCTGGAGGGGTAATATCTACACCTTC. It yields the protein CATWRGNIYTF.